The present TCR beta chain was sequenced within a study of identical twins. This clonotype was counted only a few times. The CDR3 covers 17 residues. TCRdb re-called the 5' RACE reads with MiXCR, one entry per CDR3 protein. The sample comprises around 490,000 distinct CDR3 sequences, nearly 15% of which are singletons, and around 0.4% rests with the top ten. The same data also contributed to another study, on yellow fever vaccine responses in identical twins.

The gene calls are TRBV21-1 and TRBJ2-2; the listed D gene, TRBD2, was not tested against the DNA. TRBV21-1 is a recognized pseudogene. This clonotype was obtained from a woman younger than 35 in good health. Input material: CD4+ T cells sorted from blood. CDR3 sequence: CASSTAREGLSAGELFF. For the CDR3, the DNA is TGTGCCAGCAGCACGGCGAGGGAGGGTTTGAGCGCCGGGGAGCTGTTTTTT.